This T cell receptor (beta chain) was retrieved from a study of blood T cell repertoires in COVID-19. Study overall: There were acute and convalescent COVID-19 samples, and they came from the United States, Italy and Spain.

Original methodology: Using reference gene primer amplification, nucleated cell counts were estimated. Measured with immunoSEQ multiplex PCR; TCRdb has only the in-frame clones, and not every one. D and trimming were read from the DNA, whereas the V and J calls and clone size are those reported in that table. The table has about 380,000 clones, more than 75% seen once; the top ten hold 1.2%. Germline CDR1 LNHDA, CDR2 SQIVND (reference sequence). J gave up 1 base and V 6 bases, and 3 bases lay outside the gene matches. CDR3 size: 14 residues. Study members were between 18 and 89 years old and lived in approximately 25 US regions.

V usage is TRBV19 and J usage is TRBJ1-1; 9 bases agree with TRBD1. This receptor was identified in a woman aged 18-29 years who had recovered from COVID-19. Specimen: PBMCs or T cells enriched from blood (not recorded which). The CDR3 sequence: CASRVQGANTEAFF. CDR3 in DNA: TGTGCCAGTAGAGTACAGGGGGCGAACACTGAAGCTTTCTTT. Complete variable domain (other parts from reference TRBV19 and TRBJ1-1): DGGITQSPKYLFRKEGQNVTLSCEQNLNHDAMYWYRQDPGQGLRLIYYSQIVNDFQKGDIAEGYSVSREKKESFPLTVTSAQKNPTAFYLCASRVQGANTEAFFGQGTRLTVV.